This TCR beta chain was obtained from a study of blood T cell repertoires in COVID-19. On the study more broadly: The United States, Italy and Spain supplied acute and convalescent COVID-19 samples.

This CDR3 has 13 residues. CDR1 is MGHRA, CDR2 YSYEKL, per germline. With 7 bases removed from V and 9 bases from J, the gap between germline ends came to 13 bases. Measured with immunoSEQ multiplex PCR; TCRdb has only the in-frame clones, and not every one. This table holds tens of thousands of clones, 82% found once. Material for sequencing was peripheral blood. The source is a human donor in a cohort sampled during active COVID-19. V gene TRBV4-1 combines with J gene TRBJ1-6; no definite D call. In DNA, the CDR3 is TGCGCCAGCACCGGCGGTACCAGTTCACCCCTCCACTTT. Its translation: CASTGGTSSPLHF.